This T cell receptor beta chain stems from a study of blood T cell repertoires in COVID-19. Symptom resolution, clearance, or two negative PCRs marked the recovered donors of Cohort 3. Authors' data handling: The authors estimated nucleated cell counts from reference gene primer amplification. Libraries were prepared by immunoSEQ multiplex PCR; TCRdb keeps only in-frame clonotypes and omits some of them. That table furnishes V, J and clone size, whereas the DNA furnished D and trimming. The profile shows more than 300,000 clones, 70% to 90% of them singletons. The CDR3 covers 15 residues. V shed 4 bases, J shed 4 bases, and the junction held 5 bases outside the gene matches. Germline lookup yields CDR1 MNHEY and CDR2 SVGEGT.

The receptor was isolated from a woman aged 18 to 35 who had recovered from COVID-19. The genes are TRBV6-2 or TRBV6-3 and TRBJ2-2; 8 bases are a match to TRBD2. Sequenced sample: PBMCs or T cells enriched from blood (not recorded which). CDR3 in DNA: TGTGCCAGCAGTTCACTAGCGGACGTCACCGGGGAGCTGTTTTTT. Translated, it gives CASSSLADVTGELFF.